These 25 T cell receptor beta chains share one sample of origin, sequenced in a study of blood T cells in healthy people across ages. Through a sample-barcoded 5' primer and a J-beta primer mix, a second PCR was run for roughly 6 to 11 cycles. TCRdb processed the 5' RACE reads anew with MiXCR; each CDR3 protein has one entry. The sample contains 1.5 million to 2 million distinct CDR3 sequences, roughly 28% of which appear only once. Material for sequencing was blood. These receptor sequences come from a woman younger than 45 in good health.

This clonotype appeared a few times. V and J are TRBV5-1 and TRBJ1-2; unclear D gene. V lost 0 bases and J 3 bases, leaving 12 bases between the germline ends. The CDR3 runs to 15 residues. CDR1 is SGHRS, CDR2 YFSETQ, per germline. The CDR3, as DNA: TGCGCCAGCAGCTTGGGACCCACAGCCTACTATGGCTACACCTTC. Translated: CASSLGPTAYYGYTF.

This clonotype was observed a handful of times. The CDR3 bases are TGCAGTGCTAGAGCCCCGACTAGCGTGTTTGAGCAGTTCTTC. Protein product: CSARAPTSVFEQFF. The chain carries TRBV20-1 and TRBJ2-1; TRBD2 matches 8 bases. The trim removed 1 base at V and 9 bases at J, leaving 8 bases unmatched. CDR1 and CDR2 (germline): DFQATT, SNEGSKA (reference sequence). The CDR3 consists of 14 residues.

This clonotype has a count of ten or more. The chain couples TRBV7-2 to TRBJ2-7, with D tentatively TRBD1 (6 bases). This CDR3 has 17 residues. V lost 5 bases to trimming and J lost 7 bases, with 27 bases between them. Germline CDR1 reads SGHTA; CDR2 reads FQGNSA. The chain's CDR3 is CASSPSPLGQTPSEQYF. Here the CDR3 DNA reads TGTGCCAGCAGCCCCAGCCCCCTGGGACAAACCCCTAGTGAGCAGTACTTC.

This clonotype was found many times. This chain uses TRBV29-1 with TRBJ2-5; D may be TRBD1 (5 bases). Germline V lookup: CDR1 SQVTM, CDR2 ANQGSEA. The CDR3 is made up of 12 amino acids. Trimming shortened V by 4 bases and J by 0 bases, and 6 bases separated the two germline ends. The CDR3 region has the DNA TGCAGCGTTGCAGGGCACCAAGAGACCCAGTACTTC. It is translated as CSVAGHQETQYF.

About this clonotype: A much larger clone lies a single base off, so this may be a read error. The chain joins TRBV12-3 or TRBV12-4 to TRBJ2-3, with unresolved D. The CDR3 has 13 amino acids. In nucleotides, the CDR3 is TGTGCCAGCAGCCCTTATAGCACAGATGCGCAGTATTTT. This translates into CASSPYSTDAQYF.

The sample holds many counts of this clonotype. The junction shows a germline mismatch at one end, possibly a read error. This chain connects TRBV20-1 to TRBJ1-2; D gene ambiguous. Germline V gene sequence: CDR1 DFQATT, CDR2 SNEGSKA (reference sequence). This CDR3 is built from 14 residues. This CDR3 is CSARGRVANYCYTF. As DNA, the CDR3 is TGCAGTGCTAGGGGGAGGGTAGCTAACTATTGCTACACCTTC.

This clonotype occurred many times. The chain couples TRBV18 to TRBJ2-7, with a possible D match to TRBD1 (6 bases). The CDR3 extends over 12 amino acids. Germline CDR1 KGHSH, CDR2 LQKENI. V was trimmed by 8 bases and J by 3 bases, leaving 11 bases between them. CDR3 coding DNA: TGTGCCAGCAGCCCGGACAGCTACGAGCAGTACTTC. It codes for CASSPDSYEQYF.

This clonotype has at least ten counts. The J gene is TRBJ2-1, the V gene TRBV12-3 or TRBV12-4, with D possibly matching TRBD2 (5 bases). This CDR3 comprises 14 residues. V lost 4 bases, J lost 2 bases, and 9 bases lay in between. The CDR3 region has the DNA TGTGCCAGCAGTTCGGGGTATCCCTACAATGAGCAGTTCTTC. Its translation is CASSSGYPYNEQFF.

This clonotype was found a few times. CDR3 loop: CASSVQGGGQFF. In DNA, the CDR3 is TGTGCCAGCAGCGTCCAGGGCGGCGGGCAGTTCTTC. The V call is TRBV5-5, the J call TRBJ2-1, with D possibly being TRBD1 (5 bases). CDR1 and CDR2 from the germline V gene are SGHKS and YYEKEE (reference sequence). Trimming shortened V by 4 bases and J by 12 bases, and 14 bases separated the two germline ends. The CDR3 has 12 residues.

The chain couples TRBV7-2 to TRBJ1-2; D is ambiguous. CDR1 is SGHTA and CDR2 is FQGNSA in the germline V gene. V lost 5 bases to trimming and J lost 0 bases, with 13 bases between them. The CDR3 sequence is 15 residues long. CDR3 bases: TGTGCCAGCAGCAACTTCGGGCCGTCTAACTATGGCTACACCTTC. This sequence encodes CASSNFGPSNYGYTF.

The V and J genes are TRBV5-1 and TRBJ2-4, with 8 bases aligning to TRBD2. The closer fit of TRBJ2-7 to the DNA end suggests the J call may be wrong. Germline-derived CDR1 and CDR2 are SGHRS and YFSETQ. The length of the CDR3 is 19 residues. The CDR3 here is CASSSHLDLSGNTSYEQYF. In DNA, the CDR3 is TGCGCCAGCAGCTCGCACCTTGATCTTAGCGGGAACACATCCTACGAGCAGTACTTC.

The chain is built from TRBV12-3 or TRBV12-4 and TRBJ1-1; TRBD1 might be the D (6 bases). V was clipped by 6 bases and J by 3 bases, with 11 bases between them. This CDR3 has 13 amino acids. CDR3 in DNA: TGTGCCAGCAGACTCGGACAGCACACTGAAGCTTTCTTT. This sequence encodes CASRLGQHTEAFF.

The table lists this clonotype with a count of one. The chain combines TRBV19 with TRBJ1-6; a weak D match, TRBD1 (6 bases). Germline assignment: CDR1 LNHDA and CDR2 SQIVND (reference sequence). The CDR3 has 15 amino acids. V was cut by 6 bases and J by 8 bases, with 17 bases left in between. The CDR3 reads CASRSSRTDYSPLHF. DNA for the CDR3: TGTGCCAGTAGGAGCTCCAGGACAGACTATTCACCCCTCCACTTT.

This clonotype was seen a few times. The rearrangement joins TRBV29-1 to TRBJ2-1; D possibly corresponds to TRBD2 (5 bases). CDR1 is SQVTM, CDR2 ANQGSEA, per germline. CDR3 length equals 15 residues. The V end lost 4 bases, the J end lost 1 base, and 14 bases lay between the germline ends. This CDR3 reads CSVAEGRRSYNEQFF. The CDR3 DNA sequence: TGCAGCGTTGCAGAGGGCCGGAGGTCCTACAATGAGCAGTTCTTC.

This clonotype was detected many times. The chain uses TRBV10-3 and TRBJ2-7; D might be TRBD2 (6 bases). V lost 4 bases, J lost 1 base, and 14 bases lay in between. Germline assignment: CDR1 ENHRY and CDR2 SYGVKD. CDR3 length: 15 amino acids. CDR3 protein: CAISVGGSGSYEQYF. The CDR3 DNA reads as TGTGCCATCAGTGTCGGGGGATCAGGGTCCTACGAGCAGTACTTC.

This clonotype was seen a few times. The CDR3 DNA sequence: TGTGCCAGCAGCTTAAGGACTAGCGGGAGGAATACGCAGTATTTT. Translation gives CASSLRTSGRNTQYF. The J gene is TRBJ2-3, the V gene TRBV5-4; 14 nucleotides match TRBD2. The CDR3 is 15 residues long. Unmatched junction bases numbered 3, after V lost 2 bases and J lost 7 bases. Per the germline V gene, CDR1 is SGHNT and CDR2 is YYREEE (reference sequence). The variable domain in full, completed from reference TRBV5-4 and TRBJ2-3, reads ETGVTQSPTHLIKTRGQQVTLRCSSQSGHNTVSWYQQALGQGPQFIFQYYREEENGRGNFPPRFSGLQFPNYSSELNVNALELDDSALYLCASSLRTSGRNTQYFGPGTRLTVL.

This CDR3 reads CASSHLGATYEQYF. CDR3 nucleotide sequence: TGTGCCAGCAGTCACTTGGGGGCTACCTACGAGCAGTACTTC. The chain combines TRBV28 with TRBJ2-7; weak D call: TRBD1 (6 bases). Trimming stripped 5 bases from V and 2 bases from J, with 13 bases between. This CDR3 is 14 amino acids long. The germline V gene encodes CDR1 MDHEN and CDR2 SYDVKM.

V gene TRBV6-5 combines with J gene TRBJ2-7; 7 bases fit TRBD1. The V and J ends lost 7 bases and 2 bases, in that order; junction bases with no gene match: 8. CDR1 is MNHEY and CDR2 is SVGAGI in the germline V gene. This CDR3 is 14 amino acids long. The CDR3 DNA reads as TGTGCCAGCAAGTTGTGGGACAGCACCTACGAGCAGTACTTC. Its protein product is CASKLWDSTYEQYF.

This clonotype has only a few counts. The chain links TRBV5-1 to TRBJ2-5; 8 positions match TRBD1. Germline V gene data show CDR1 as SGHRS and CDR2 as YFSETQ. The V and J ends lost 4 bases and 1 base, in that order; junction bases with no gene match: 6. The CDR3 consists of 15 residues. The CDR3 spells CASSQGAPPQETQYF. The CDR3 DNA is TGCGCCAGCAGCCAGGGGGCGCCCCCCCAAGAGACCCAGTACTTC.

The V gene is TRBV9, the J gene TRBJ1-4; unclear D gene. From germline, CDR1 is SGDLS and CDR2 YYNGEE. This CDR3 is 14 amino acids long. Trimming pared 2 bases from V and 5 bases from J, leaving 10 bases between. The chain's CDR3 is CASSVSQVNEKLFF. CDR3 nucleotide sequence: TGTGCCAGCAGCGTTTCGCAGGTGAATGAAAAACTGTTTTTT.

This clonotype has only a few counts. The rearrangement uses TRBV11-2 and TRBJ1-1; D is possibly TRBD1 (5 bases). V dropped 3 bases and J dropped 0 bases, with 23 bases sitting between them. The CDR3 is 19 amino acids. The germline CDR1 and CDR2 sequences are SGHAT and FQNNGV. The DNA for the CDR3 is TGTGCCAGCAGCTTCTACGCCGCTCTAGGGGCCTTAATGAACACTGAAGCTTTCTTT. Amino acids: CASSFYAALGALMNTEAFF. Combining the CDR3 with reference TRBV11-2 and TRBJ1-1 gives the whole variable domain EAGVAQSPRYKIIEKRQSVAFWCNPISGHATLYWYQQILGQGPKLLIQFQNNGVVDDSQLPKDRFSAERLKGVDSTLKIQPAKLEDSAVYLCASSFYAALGALMNTEAFFGQGTRLTVV.

This clonotype was counted at least ten times. The V call is TRBV29-1, the J call TRBJ2-7; D is unclear. Germline lookup yields CDR1 SQVTM and CDR2 ANQGSEA. The V and J ends lost 4 bases and 3 bases respectively, with 7 bases between them. CDR3 length equals 11 residues. The CDR3 DNA follows: TGCAGCGTTGTTAGAGACTACGAGCAGTACTTC. Translation gives CSVVRDYEQYF.

CDR3 loop: CSASESVGQGLNTEAFF. CDR3 in DNA: TGCAGTGCTAGCGAGTCCGTTGGACAAGGGTTAAACACTGAAGCTTTCTTT. The gene calls are TRBV20-1 and TRBJ1-1; perhaps TRBD1 as D (5 bases). V dropped 3 bases and J dropped 2 bases, with 22 bases sitting between them. From germline, CDR1 is DFQATT and CDR2 SNEGSKA (reference sequence). The CDR3 spans 17 residues.

This clonotype was seen many times. The chain recombines TRBV29-1 with TRBJ2-7; TRBD1 agrees at 8 bases. Looked up from germline, CDR1 is SQVTM and CDR2 is ANQGSEA. V shed 4 bases, J shed 6 bases, and the junction held 8 bases outside the gene matches. The CDR3 contains 13 residues. CDR3 residues: CSVARGQVSEQYF. CDR3 DNA: TGCAGCGTTGCAAGGGGACAGGTTTCCGAGCAGTACTTC.

This clonotype was seen only a few times. V is TRBV20-1 and J is TRBJ2-7; no clear D. The CDR3 spans 11 residues. CDR1 is DFQATT, CDR2 SNEGSKA, per germline (reference sequence). V was trimmed by 3 bases and J by 5 bases, leaving 8 bases between them. The CDR3 DNA follows: TGCAGTGCTAGCCGCTTCGACGAGCAGTACTTC. Translated, it gives CSASRFDEQYF.